This T cell receptor (beta chain) emerged from a study of blood T cell repertoires in COVID-19. Across the study: In each case, the material was cDNA or gDNA derived from T cells, B-cell-depleted T cells, or PBMCs.

In the authors' methods: Amplification of reference gene primers provided the estimated nucleated cell counts. Repertoires were generated with immunoSEQ multiplex PCR, while TCRdb's copy carries only in-frame clones and drops some. For V, J and clone size, that table is used; D and trimming come from the DNA. The sample consists of hundreds of thousands of clones, roughly nine tenths of them appearing once. This CDR3 is 13 amino acids long. V lost 4 bases, J lost 3 bases, and 2 bases stayed unmatched. In germline, CDR1 is SGHAT, CDR2 FQNNGV. Individuals drawn from about two dozen US areas were roughly 18 to 95 years old. Donors in Cohort 3 who had recovered were those with two negative PCRs, healthcare professional clearance, or resolution of their symptoms.

Specimen: PBMCs or T cells enriched from blood (not recorded which). This receptor was identified in a man between 18 and 29 years old who had recovered from COVID-19. The chain links TRBV11-2 to TRBJ2-5; 7 bases are a match to TRBD2. The CDR3 sequence is CASSSGTKETQYF. The CDR3 nucleotides are TGTGCCAGCAGCTCCGGGACTAAAGAGACCCAGTACTTC.